This paragraph covers one TCR beta chain sequence. No antigen is known for it. The study ran its PCR with 60 Vbeta and 13 Jbeta primers. Assay used: immunoSEQ multiplex PCR; TCRdb lists only in-frame clones, some missing. The table includes roughly 160,000 clones, over 80% detected once. Trimming stripped 2 bases from V and 0 bases from J, with 8 bases between. The germline CDR1 and CDR2 sequences are MDHEN and SYDVKM. The CDR3 sequence is 15 residues long. These data belong to a study of cytomegalovirus exposure and HLA in healthy donors. Study-wide points: In a later analysis, V- and J-gene trimming of beta chains associated with a DCLRE1C missense variant, replicated independently.

The rearrangement joins TRBV28 to TRBJ1-3; D is ambiguous. Material: PBMCs. The sequence came from a boy aged 2 to 9 in good health and CMV-seronegative. The CDR3: CASSLTGSSGNTIYF. CDR3 nucleotide sequence: TGTGCCAGCAGTTTAACGGGAAGCTCTGGAAACACCATATATTTT.